The 9 T cell receptor beta chains given below trace back to one sample, sequenced in a study of cytotoxic CD8 clonotypes in ibrutinib-treated CLL. Clones were sequenced by immunoSEQ multiplex PCR, and TCRdb holds only the in-frame ones, with some missing. The top ten clones hold over 2.5% of a sample with around 150,000 clones, 88% of them seen once. The source was PBMCs, collected at disease progression, from a patient treated with ibrutinib. The receptors were gathered from a human donor with chronic lymphocytic leukemia.

The gene calls are TRBV4-2 and TRBJ2-7; 8 nucleotides match TRBD2. The CDR3 sequence is 17 residues long. Germline V gene sequence: CDR1 LGHNA, CDR2 YNFKEQ. Trimming at V came to 0 bases and at J to 3 bases, leaving 10 bases not matched to a gene. CDR3 coding DNA: TGTGCCAGCAGCCAAGATGGGCGGCGTACTAGCGGCTACGAGCAGTACTTC. This encodes CASSQDGRRTSGYEQYF.

The chain is built from TRBV7-8 and TRBJ2-3; tentatively, D is TRBD1 (6 bases). The germline CDR1 and CDR2 sequences are SGHVS and FQNEAQ. Trimming left V 6 bases short and J 2 bases short, with 15 bases between. The CDR3 spans 15 residues. Written as DNA, the CDR3 is TGTGCCAGCAGACAACCCACAGGGCTCACAGATACGCAGTATTTT. Amino acids: CASRQPTGLTDTQYF. Based on the CDR3 plus reference TRBV7-8 and TRBJ2-3, the full variable domain is GAGVSQSPRYKVAKRGQDVALRCDPISGHVSLFWYQQALGQGPEFLTYFQNEAQLDKSGLPSDRFFAERPEGSVSTLKIQRTQQEDSAVYLCASRQPTGLTDTQYFGPGTRLTVL.

CDR3 DNA sequence: TGTGCCAGCGTTATGACAGGGAATGCTCAGCCCCAGCATTTT. Translated: CASVMTGNAQPQHF. This chain uses TRBV28 with TRBJ1-5, with TRBD1 matching 7 bases. Per the germline V gene, CDR1 is MDHEN and CDR2 is SYDVKM. The CDR3 has 14 amino acids. V lost 8 bases to trimming and J lost 6 bases; unmatched junction nucleotides: 10.

The V and J genes are TRBV7-6 and TRBJ1-5, with TRBD1 as a possible D gene (6 bases). This CDR3 spans 16 amino acids. The germline gives CDR1 SGHVS, CDR2 FNYEAQ. Trimming removed 0 bases at V and 2 bases at J, with 11 bases between. CDR3 sequence: CASSLASPGGNQPQHF. The DNA of the CDR3 is TGTGCCAGCAGCTTAGCTTCACCAGGGGGCAATCAGCCCCAGCATTTT.

This clone has a single count. The gene calls are TRBV7-6 and TRBJ2-1; maybe TRBD2 (5 bases). This CDR3 comprises 15 residues. CDR1 and CDR2 from the germline V gene are SGHVS and FNYEAQ. V was clipped by 7 bases and J by 3 bases, with 16 bases between them. The CDR3 is CASTPAGGVYNEQFF. As DNA, the CDR3 is TGTGCCAGCACTCCGGCTGGAGGCGTCTACAATGAGCAGTTCTTC.

The chain has TRBV5-6 and TRBJ1-1; D is undetermined. Germline V gene data show CDR1 as SGHDT and CDR2 as YYEEEE. The CDR3 is 16 amino acids. Trimming removed 1 base at V and 1 base at J, with 14 bases between. Written as DNA, the CDR3 is TGTGCCAGCAGCTTGCTGGGCGGCGGGGAGAACACTGAAGCTTTCTTT. Its translation: CASSLLGGGENTEAFF.

The V gene is TRBV2, the J gene TRBJ2-3, with unresolved D. This CDR3 comprises 15 residues. Trimming stripped 7 bases from V and 4 bases from J, with 18 bases between. Per the germline V gene, CDR1 is SNHLY and CDR2 is FYNNEI. The CDR3: CASIVASFLSDTQYF. Written as DNA, the CDR3 is TGTGCCAGCATCGTGGCTAGTTTTCTTTCAGATACGCAGTATTTT.

This clone was observed a few times. V usage is TRBV19 and J usage is TRBJ2-3; 12 nucleotides agree with TRBD2. The trim removed 2 bases at V and 1 base at J, leaving 7 bases unmatched. Germline CDR1 LNHDA, CDR2 SQIVND (reference sequence). This CDR3 has 18 residues. This chain's CDR3 is CASSIRRLAGAGTDTQYF. In DNA, the CDR3 is TGTGCCAGTAGTATACGTAGACTAGCGGGAGCCGGCACAGATACGCAGTATTTT.

The genes are TRBV30 and TRBJ2-6, with D unresolved. The CDR3 covers 13 residues. Trimming removed 3 bases at V and 6 bases at J, with 9 bases between. Per germline, CDR1 GTSNPN and CDR2 SVGIG (reference sequence). CDR3: CAWRPGSANVLTF. CDR3 in DNA: TGTGCCTGGAGGCCTGGCTCGGCCAACGTCCTGACTTTC.